The T cell receptor (beta chain) described here comes from a study of TIL therapy for anti-PD-1-resistant metastatic lung cancer. Turning to the study itself: Most patients had lung adenocarcinoma. Tumors carried a median about 1.5 non-synonymous mutations per megabase. Study-level results: TIL clonotype persistence in blood showed no apparent association with response.

Described time point: pre-treatment sample, taken before nivolumab and TIL therapy. Of note for this clone: Its antigen is undetermined.

The libraries were made with immunoSEQ v3. The method was immunoSEQ multiplex PCR; TCRdb's version includes in-frame clones alone and lacks a portion of them. The sample lists under 55,000 clones; roughly 78% were seen once. The germline V gene encodes CDR1 SGHRS and CDR2 YFSETQ. V lost 5 bases and J lost 4, with 16 bases in between. This CDR3 comprises 14 residues. Specimen: blood, collected at baseline. This rearrangement joins TRBV5-1 to TRBJ2-7, with D perhaps being TRBD1 or TRBD2 (5 bases each). This receptor was obtained from a woman aged 25-80 years with non-small cell lung cancer. CDR3 nucleotides: TGCGCCAGCAGTTCCTCCGGGACCCCTTACGAGCAGTACTTC. Amino acids: CASSSSGTPYEQYF. Filled out from reference TRBV5-1 and TRBJ2-7, the complete variable domain reads KAGVTQTPRYLIKTRGQQVTLSCSPISGHRSVSWYQQTPGQGLQFLFEYFSETQRNKGNFPGRFSGRQFSNSRSEMNVSTLELGDSALYLCASSSSGTPYEQYFGPGTRLTVT.